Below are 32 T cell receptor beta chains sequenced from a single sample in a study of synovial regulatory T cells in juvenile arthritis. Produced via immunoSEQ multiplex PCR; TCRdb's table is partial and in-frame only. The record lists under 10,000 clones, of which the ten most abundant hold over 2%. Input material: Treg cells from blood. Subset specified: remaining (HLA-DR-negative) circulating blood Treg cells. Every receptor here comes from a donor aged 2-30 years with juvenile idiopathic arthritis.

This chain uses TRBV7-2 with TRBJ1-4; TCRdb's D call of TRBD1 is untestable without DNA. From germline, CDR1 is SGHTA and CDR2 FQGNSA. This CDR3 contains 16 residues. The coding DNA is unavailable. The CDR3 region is CASSPATGATNEKLFF.

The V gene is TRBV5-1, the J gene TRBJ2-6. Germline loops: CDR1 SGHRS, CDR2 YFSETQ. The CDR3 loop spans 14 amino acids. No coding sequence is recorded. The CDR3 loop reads CASSLGKGANVLTF.

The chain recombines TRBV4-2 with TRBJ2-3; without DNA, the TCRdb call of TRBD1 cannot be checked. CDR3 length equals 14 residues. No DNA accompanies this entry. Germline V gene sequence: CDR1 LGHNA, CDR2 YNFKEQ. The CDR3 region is CASSQEQHTDTQYF.

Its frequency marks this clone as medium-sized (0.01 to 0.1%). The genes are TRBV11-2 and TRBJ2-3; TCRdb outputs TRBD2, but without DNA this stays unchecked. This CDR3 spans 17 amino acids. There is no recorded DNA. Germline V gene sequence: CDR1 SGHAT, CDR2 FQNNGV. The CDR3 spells CASSLKTSGRATDTQYF.

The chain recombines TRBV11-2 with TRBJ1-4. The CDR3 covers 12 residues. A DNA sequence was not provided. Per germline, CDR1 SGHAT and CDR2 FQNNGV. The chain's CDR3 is CASSLVGNELFF. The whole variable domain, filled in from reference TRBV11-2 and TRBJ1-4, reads EAGVAQSPRYKIIEKRQSVAFWCNPISGHATLYWYQQILGQGPKLLIQFQNNGVVDDSQLPKDRFSAERLKGVDSTLKIQPAKLEDSAVYLCASSLVGNELFFGSGTQLSVL.

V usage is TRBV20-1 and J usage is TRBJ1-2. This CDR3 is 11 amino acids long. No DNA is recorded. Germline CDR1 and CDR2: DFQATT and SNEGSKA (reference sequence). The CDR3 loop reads CSVRRPYGYTF.

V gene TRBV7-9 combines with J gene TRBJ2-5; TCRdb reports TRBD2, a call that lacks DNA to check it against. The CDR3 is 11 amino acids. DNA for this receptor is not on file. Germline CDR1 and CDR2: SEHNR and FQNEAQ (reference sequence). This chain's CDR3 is CASRDRETQYF.

The CDR3 spells CASAKGTGNYEQYF. The rearrangement uses TRBV9 and TRBJ2-7. Germline-derived CDR1 and CDR2 are SGDLS and YYNGEE. The CDR3 is 14 amino acids. Nucleotide data are not available.

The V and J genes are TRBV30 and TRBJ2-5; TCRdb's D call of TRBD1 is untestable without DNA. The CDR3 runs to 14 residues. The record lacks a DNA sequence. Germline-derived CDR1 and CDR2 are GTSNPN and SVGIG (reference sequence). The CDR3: CAWGDRGRGETQYF.

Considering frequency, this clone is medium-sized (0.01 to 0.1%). CDR3 residues: CASLLEGNQPQHF. V gene TRBV18 combines with J gene TRBJ1-5. This CDR3 comprises 13 residues. No DNA is recorded. Germline V gene data show CDR1 as KGHSH and CDR2 as LQKENI.

The CDR3 is CASSAGQGGPVNQPQHF. The genes are TRBV7-9 and TRBJ1-5; TCRdb calls TRBD1, which cannot be checked without DNA. The germline CDR1 and CDR2 sequences are SEHNR and FQNEAQ (reference sequence). The CDR3 has 17 residues. No DNA is recorded.

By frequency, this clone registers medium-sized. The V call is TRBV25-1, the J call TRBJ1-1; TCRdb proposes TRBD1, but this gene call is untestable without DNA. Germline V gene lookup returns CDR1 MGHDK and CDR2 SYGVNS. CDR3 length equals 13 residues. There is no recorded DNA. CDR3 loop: CASRWAMNTEAFF.

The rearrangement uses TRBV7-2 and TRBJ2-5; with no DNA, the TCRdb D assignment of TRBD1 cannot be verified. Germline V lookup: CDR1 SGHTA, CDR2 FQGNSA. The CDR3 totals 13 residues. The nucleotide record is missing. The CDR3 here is CASSLSGWGEQYF.

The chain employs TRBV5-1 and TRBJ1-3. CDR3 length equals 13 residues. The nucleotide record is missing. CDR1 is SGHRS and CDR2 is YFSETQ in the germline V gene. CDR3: CASSLAKGNTIYF.

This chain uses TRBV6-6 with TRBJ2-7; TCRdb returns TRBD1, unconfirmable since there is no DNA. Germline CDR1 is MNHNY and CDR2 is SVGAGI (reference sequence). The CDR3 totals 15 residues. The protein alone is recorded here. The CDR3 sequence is CASEDRQIISYEQYF.

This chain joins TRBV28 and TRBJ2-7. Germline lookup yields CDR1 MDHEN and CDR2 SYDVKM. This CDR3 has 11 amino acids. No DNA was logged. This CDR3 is CASSFGYEQYF.

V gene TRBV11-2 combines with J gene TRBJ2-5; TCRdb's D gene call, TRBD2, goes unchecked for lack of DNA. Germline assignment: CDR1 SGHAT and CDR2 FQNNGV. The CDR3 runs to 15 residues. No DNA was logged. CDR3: CASSFLTRLQETQYF.

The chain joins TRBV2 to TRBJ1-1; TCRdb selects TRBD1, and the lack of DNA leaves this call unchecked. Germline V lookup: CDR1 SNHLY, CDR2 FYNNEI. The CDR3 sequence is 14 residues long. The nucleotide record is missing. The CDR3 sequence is CASRTLTGNTEAFF.

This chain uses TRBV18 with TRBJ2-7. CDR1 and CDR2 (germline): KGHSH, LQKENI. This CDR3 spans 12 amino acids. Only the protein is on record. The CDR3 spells CASSPRGSEQYF.

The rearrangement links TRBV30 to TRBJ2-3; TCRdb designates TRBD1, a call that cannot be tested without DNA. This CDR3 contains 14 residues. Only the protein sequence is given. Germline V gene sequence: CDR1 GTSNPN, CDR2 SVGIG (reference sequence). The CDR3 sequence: CAWSEQGVTDTQYF.

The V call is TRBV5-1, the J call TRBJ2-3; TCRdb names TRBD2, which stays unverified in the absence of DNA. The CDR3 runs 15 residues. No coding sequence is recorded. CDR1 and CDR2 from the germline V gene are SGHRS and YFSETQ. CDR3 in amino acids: CASSWLAGGRDTQYF.

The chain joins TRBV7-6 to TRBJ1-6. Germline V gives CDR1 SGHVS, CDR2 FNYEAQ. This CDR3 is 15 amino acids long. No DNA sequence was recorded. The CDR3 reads CASSLVGDLNSPLHF.

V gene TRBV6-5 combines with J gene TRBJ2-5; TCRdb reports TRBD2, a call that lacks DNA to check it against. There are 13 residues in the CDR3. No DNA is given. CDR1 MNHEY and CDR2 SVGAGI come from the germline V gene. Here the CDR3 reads CASSYSGRETQYF.

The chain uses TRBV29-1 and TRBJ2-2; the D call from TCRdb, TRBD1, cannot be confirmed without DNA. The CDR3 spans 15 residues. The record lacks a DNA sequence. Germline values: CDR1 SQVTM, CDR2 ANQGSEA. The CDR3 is CSALKRTDPSGELFF.

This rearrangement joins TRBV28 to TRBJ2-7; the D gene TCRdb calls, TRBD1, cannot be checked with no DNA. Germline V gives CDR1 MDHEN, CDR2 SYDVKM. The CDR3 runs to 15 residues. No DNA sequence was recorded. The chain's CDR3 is CASSLSGQNSYEQYF. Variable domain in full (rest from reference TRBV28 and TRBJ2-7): DVKVTQSSRYLVKRTGEKVFLECVQDMDHENMFWYRQDPGLGLRLIYFSYDVKMKEKGDIPEGYSVSREKKERFSLILESASTNQTSMYLCASSLSGQNSYEQYFGPGTRLTVT.

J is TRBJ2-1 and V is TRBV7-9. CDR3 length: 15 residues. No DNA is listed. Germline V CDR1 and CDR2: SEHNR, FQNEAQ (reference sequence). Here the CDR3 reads CASSDPPRLVDEQFF. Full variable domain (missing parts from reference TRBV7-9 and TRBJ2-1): DTGVSQNPRHKITKRGQNVTFRCDPISEHNRLYWYRQTLGQGPEFLTYFQNEAQLEKSRLLSDRFSAERPKGSFSTLEIQRTEQGDSAMYLCASSDPPRLVDEQFFGPGTRLTVL.

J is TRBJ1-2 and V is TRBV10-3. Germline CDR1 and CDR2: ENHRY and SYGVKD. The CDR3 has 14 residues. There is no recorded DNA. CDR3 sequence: CAISDPQRTYGYTF.

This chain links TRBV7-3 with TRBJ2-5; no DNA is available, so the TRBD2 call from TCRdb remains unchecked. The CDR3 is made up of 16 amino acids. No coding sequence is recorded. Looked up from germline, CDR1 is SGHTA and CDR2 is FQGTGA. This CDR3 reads CASSRGLAGYRETQYF.

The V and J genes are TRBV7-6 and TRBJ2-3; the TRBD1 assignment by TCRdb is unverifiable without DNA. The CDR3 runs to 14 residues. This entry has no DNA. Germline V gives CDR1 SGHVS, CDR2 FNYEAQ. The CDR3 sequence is CASSSGQGTDTQYF. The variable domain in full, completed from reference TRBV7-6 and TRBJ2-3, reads GAGVSQSPRYKVTKRGQDVALRCDPISGHVSLYWYRQALGQGPEFLTYFNYEAQQDKSGLPNDRFSAERPEGSISTLTIQRTEQRDSAMYRCASSSGQGTDTQYFGPGTRLTVL.

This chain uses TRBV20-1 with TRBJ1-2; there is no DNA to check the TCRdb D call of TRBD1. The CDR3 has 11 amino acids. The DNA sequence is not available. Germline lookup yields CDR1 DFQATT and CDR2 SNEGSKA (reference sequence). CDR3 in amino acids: CSASWDSGYTF.

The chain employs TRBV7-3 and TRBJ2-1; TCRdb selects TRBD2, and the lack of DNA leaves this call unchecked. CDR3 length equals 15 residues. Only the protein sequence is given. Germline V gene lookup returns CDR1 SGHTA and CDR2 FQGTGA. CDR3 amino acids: CASSFDSGGWNEQFF.

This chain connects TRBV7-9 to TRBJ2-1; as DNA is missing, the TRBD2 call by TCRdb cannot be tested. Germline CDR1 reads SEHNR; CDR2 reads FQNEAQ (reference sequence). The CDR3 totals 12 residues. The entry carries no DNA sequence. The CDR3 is CASSPRRGEQFF.